The T cell receptor beta chain described here comes from a study of cytomegalovirus exposure and HLA in healthy donors. The study, taken as a whole, reports: It was only CMV serostatus that was available as immune exposure information. Later analysis found that TCR beta chains associated with HLA were more clonally expanded than other, equally common chains. With later analysis, a missense DCLRE1C variant became linked to TCR beta V- and J-gene trimming.

Healthy people donating bone marrow made up the donors. The PCR used 60 Vbeta and 13 Jbeta primers. Method: immunoSEQ multiplex PCR; TCRdb's copy keeps in-frame clones and lacks some. This sample has 100,000 to 150,000 clones, with about three quarters found just once. With regard to this clone: Its target is unknown.

Trimming pared 0 bases from V and 7 bases from J, leaving 14 bases between. This CDR3 comprises 16 residues. Germline lookup yields CDR1 SGHRS and CDR2 YFSETQ. The chain employs TRBV5-1 and TRBJ1-6; D may be TRBD1 (5 bases). The TCR sequence derives from a man under 40 in good health and CMV-seronegative. The sequenced sample consisted of PBMCs. This CDR3 reads CASSLGGEMWNSPLHF. The CDR3 DNA follows: TGCGCCAGCAGCTTGGGGGGGGAAATGTGGAATTCACCCCTCCACTTT.